The clone carrying this T cell receptor (beta chain) was detected once. Assay used: immunoSEQ multiplex PCR; TCRdb lists only in-frame clones, some missing. The sample carries some 250,000 clones, over 75% recorded once. These data come from a study of blood T cell repertoires in COVID-19. Study-wide context: The United States, Italy and Spain were the sources of the acute and convalescent COVID-19 samples. PBMCs, B-cell-depleted T cells, or T cells were the source of the cDNA or gDNA that made up the material.

V shed 6 bases, J shed 1 base, and the junction held 5 bases outside the gene matches. This CDR3 comprises 14 residues. The germline gives CDR1 MNHEY, CDR2 SMNVEV (reference sequence). Clinical histories supplied by participants themselves formed the basis of cohort assignment. Source material: PBMCs or T cells enriched from blood (not recorded which). The chain uses TRBV27 and TRBJ2-5, with 7 bases fitting TRBD1. The receptor's source is a woman between 45 and 60 years old who had recovered from COVID-19. CDR3 in DNA: TGTGCCAGCAGGCAATCAGGGGGCCAAGAGACCCAGTACTTC. Translated, it gives CASRQSGGQETQYF.